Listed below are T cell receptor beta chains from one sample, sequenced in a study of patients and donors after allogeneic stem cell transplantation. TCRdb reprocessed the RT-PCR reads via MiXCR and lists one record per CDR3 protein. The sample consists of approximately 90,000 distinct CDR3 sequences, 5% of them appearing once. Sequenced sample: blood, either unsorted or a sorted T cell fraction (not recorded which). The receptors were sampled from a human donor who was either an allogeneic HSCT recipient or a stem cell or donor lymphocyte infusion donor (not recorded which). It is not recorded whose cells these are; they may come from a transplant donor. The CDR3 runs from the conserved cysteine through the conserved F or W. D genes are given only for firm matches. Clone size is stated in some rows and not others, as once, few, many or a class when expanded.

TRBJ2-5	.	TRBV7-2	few	CASSKGPNQETQYF	TGTGCCAGCAGCAAAGGACCCAACCAAGAGACCCAGTACTTC
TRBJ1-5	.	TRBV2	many	CASSAQGRDQPQHF	TGTGCCAGCAGTGCTCAGGGGAGGGATCAGCCCCAGCATTTT
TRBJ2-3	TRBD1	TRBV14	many	CASSRQDRGFTDTQYF	TGTGCCAGCAGCCGACAGGACAGGGGCTTCACAGATACGCAGTATTTT
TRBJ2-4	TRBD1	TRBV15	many	CATSRDHGDRCVF	TGTGCCACCAGCAGAGATCATGGGGACAGATGTGTCTTC
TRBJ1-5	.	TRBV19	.	CASRAVSNQPQHF	TGTGCGAGTAGGGCAGTCTCCAATCAGCCCCAGCATTTT
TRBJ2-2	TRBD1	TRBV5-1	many	CASSPVGGPGELFF	TGCGCCAGCAGTCCGGTAGGGGGCCCCGGGGAGCTGTTTTTT
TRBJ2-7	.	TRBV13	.	CASSPGPWVPYEQYF	TGTGCCAGCAGCCCGGGACCCTGGGTCCCCTACGAGCAGTACTTC
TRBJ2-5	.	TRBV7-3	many	CASSRGVQETQYF	TGTGCCAGCAGCCGCGGGGTCCAAGAGACCCAGTACTTC
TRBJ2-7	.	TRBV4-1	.	CASSQARGLASYEQYF	TGCGCCAGCAGCCAAGCCAGGGGACTCGCCTCCTACGAGCAGTACTTC
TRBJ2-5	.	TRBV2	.	CASSEGATLETQYF	TGTGCCAGCAGTGAGGGGGCCACTCTAGAGACCCAGTACTTC
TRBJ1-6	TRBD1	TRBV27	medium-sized	CASSERGPLYNSPLHF	TGTGCCAGCAGTGAAAGGGGGCCGCTATATAATTCACCCCTCCACTTT
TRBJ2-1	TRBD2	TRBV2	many	CASSWTSGRVGEQFF	TGTGCCAGCAGTTGGACTAGCGGGAGGGTTGGTGAGCAGTTCTTC
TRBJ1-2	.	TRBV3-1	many	CASSPSSWGITF	TGTGCCAGCAGCCCCTCCTCCTGGGGGATAACCTTC
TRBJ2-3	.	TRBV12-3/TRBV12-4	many	CASTYSSAFITDTQYF	TGTGCCAGCACCTACTCATCGGCCTTTATCACAGATACGCAGTATTTT
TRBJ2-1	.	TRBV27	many	CASSFRGEQFF	TGTGCCAGCAGTTTCCGGGGGGAGCAGTTCTTC
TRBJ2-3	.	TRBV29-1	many	CSVVYGAGWGTDTQYF	TGCAGCGTTGTTTACGGGGCGGGATGGGGCACAGATACGCAGTATTTT
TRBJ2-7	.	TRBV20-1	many	CSASWGAFNEQYF	TGCAGTGCTAGTTGGGGAGCTTTCAACGAGCAGTACTTC
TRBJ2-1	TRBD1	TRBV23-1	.	CASSQPGQGSRIEQFF	TGCGCCAGCAGTCAGCCCGGACAGGGGTCGAGGATTGAGCAGTTCTTC
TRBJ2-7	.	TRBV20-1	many	CSARELAISYEQYF	TGCAGTGCTAGAGAATTAGCGATTTCCTACGAGCAGTACTTC
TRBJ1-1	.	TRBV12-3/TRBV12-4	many	CASSLAGDQGTEAFF	TGTGCCAGCAGTCTAGCAGGTGACCAGGGCACTGAAGCTTTCTTT
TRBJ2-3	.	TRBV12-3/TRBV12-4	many	CASSLQFTDTQYF	TGTGCCAGCAGTTTGCAGTTCACAGATACGCAGTATTTT
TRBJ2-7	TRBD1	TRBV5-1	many	CASSRDRGTYEQYF	TGCGCCAGCAGCAGGGACAGGGGGACCTACGAGCAGTACTTC
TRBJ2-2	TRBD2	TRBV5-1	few	CASSLGGGLANTGELFF	TGCGCCAGCAGCTTGGGCGGGGGACTTGCGAACACCGGGGAGCTGTTTTTT
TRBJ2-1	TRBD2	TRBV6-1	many	CASNLGLAYRYNEQFF	TGTGCCAGCAACCTCGGACTAGCCTACAGGTACAATGAGCAGTTCTTC
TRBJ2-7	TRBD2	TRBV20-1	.	CSGAGGTSDYEQYF	TGCAGTGGTGCCGGGGGGACTAGCGACTACGAGCAGTACTTC
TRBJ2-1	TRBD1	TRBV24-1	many	CATQTGTGGAYNEQFF	TGTGCCACCCAAACCGGGACAGGGGGGGCCTACAATGAGCAGTTCTTC
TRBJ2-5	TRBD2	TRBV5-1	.	CASSLTSSGGQTQYF	TGCGCCAGCAGCTTGACCTCTAGCGGGGGCCAGACCCAGTACTTC
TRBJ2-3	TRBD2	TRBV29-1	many	CSVEFQGLAGGEDTQYF	TGCAGCGTTGAATTTCAAGGACTAGCGGGAGGAGAAGATACGCAGTATTTT
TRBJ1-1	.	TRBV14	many	CASSQRTANTEAFF	TGTGCCAGCAGCCAAAGGACAGCGAACACTGAAGCTTTCTTT
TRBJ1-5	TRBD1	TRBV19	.	CASSIVGQYSNQPQHF	TGTGCCAGTAGTATAGTGGGACAGTATAGCAATCAGCCCCAGCATTTT
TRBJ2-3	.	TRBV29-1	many	CSVSGQPPPTDTQYF	TGCAGCGTTTCGGGACAACCGCCGCCTACAGATACGCAGTATTTT
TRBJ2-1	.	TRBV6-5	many	CASSSSTKEQFF	TGTGCCAGCAGTTCGTCAACAAAGGAGCAGTTCTTC
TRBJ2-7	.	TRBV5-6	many	CASSYDSSYEQYF	TGTGCCAGCAGCTACGACAGCTCCTACGAGCAGTACTTC